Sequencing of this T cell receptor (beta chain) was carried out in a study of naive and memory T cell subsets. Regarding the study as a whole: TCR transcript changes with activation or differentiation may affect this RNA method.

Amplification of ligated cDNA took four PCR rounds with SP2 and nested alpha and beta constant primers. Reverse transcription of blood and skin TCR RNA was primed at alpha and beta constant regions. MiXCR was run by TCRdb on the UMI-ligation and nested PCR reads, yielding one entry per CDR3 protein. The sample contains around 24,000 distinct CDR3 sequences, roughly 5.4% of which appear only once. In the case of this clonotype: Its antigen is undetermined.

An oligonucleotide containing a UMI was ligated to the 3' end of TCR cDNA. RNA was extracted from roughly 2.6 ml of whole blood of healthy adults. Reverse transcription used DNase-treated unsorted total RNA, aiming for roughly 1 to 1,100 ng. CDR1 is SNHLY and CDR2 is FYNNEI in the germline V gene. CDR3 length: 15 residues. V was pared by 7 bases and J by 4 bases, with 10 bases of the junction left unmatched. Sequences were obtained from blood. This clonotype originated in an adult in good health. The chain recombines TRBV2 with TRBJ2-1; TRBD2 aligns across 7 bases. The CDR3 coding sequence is TGTGCCAGCACCACCATCCTAGCGGATTACAATGAGCAGTTCTTC. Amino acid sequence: CASTTILADYNEQFF.